The 17 T cell receptor beta chains below all came from one sample that was sequenced in a study of blood T cell repertoires in COVID-19. TCRdb keeps only in-frame clones here, not all; method: immunoSEQ multiplex PCR. The table has 40,000 to 55,000 clones, about 83% seen once; the top ten hold around 4.9%. The sequenced material came from peripheral blood. All receptors derive from a human donor in a cohort sampled during active COVID-19.

This chain uses TRBV2 with TRBJ1-3; no clear D. The length of the CDR3 is 14 residues. Per germline, CDR1 SNHLY and CDR2 FYNNEI. The V gene lost 7 bases and the J gene lost 2 bases, with 12 bases spanning the gap. The DNA for the CDR3 is TGTGCCAGCATCGGTGTAGCTGCTGGAAACACCATATATTTT. As protein: CASIGVAAGNTIYF. Complete variable domain (other parts from reference TRBV2 and TRBJ1-3): EPEVTQTPSHQVTQMGQEVILRCVPISNHLYFYWYRQILGQKVEFLVSFYNNEISEKSEIFDDQFSVERPDGSNFTLKIRSTKLEDSAMYFCASIGVAAGNTIYFGEGSWLTVV.

This chain links TRBV3-1 (or the pseudogene TRBV3-2) with TRBJ2-3; 8 bases are a match to TRBD2. V shed 2 bases and J 8 bases; nucleotides not matched to a gene: 6. The CDR3 runs 14 residues. The germline V gene has CDR1 LGHDT and CDR2 YNNKEL (reference sequence). This chain's CDR3 is CASSQSGGRGTQYF. DNA for the CDR3: TGTGCCAGCAGCCAATCGGGGGGGCGGGGTACGCAGTATTTT.

V usage is TRBV7-9 and J usage is TRBJ1-2; D perhaps matches TRBD1 (6 bases). The CDR3 sequence is 13 residues long. Germline CDR1 SEHNR, CDR2 FQNEAQ (reference sequence). V lost 2 bases and J lost 5, with 9 bases in between. The CDR3 protein is CASSLTTGYGYTF. The CDR3 DNA sequence: TGTGCCAGCAGCTTAACTACAGGGTATGGCTACACCTTC.

The V call is TRBV6-5, the J call TRBJ2-1, with 7 bases lining up with TRBD2. CDR1 and CDR2 (germline): MNHEY, SVGAGI. The V and J ends lost 7 bases and 4 bases, in that order; junction bases with no gene match: 10. The CDR3 sequence is 15 residues long. The CDR3 bases are TGTGCCAGCAAAGAACTGACGGGGGGATACAATGAGCAGTTCTTC. Translated: CASKELTGGYNEQFF.

This sequence joins TRBV12-3 or TRBV12-4 and TRBJ1-6, with D hard to call. V gave up 6 bases and J gave up 9 bases, with 9 bases separating them. This CDR3 spans 12 amino acids. The CDR3 region is CASSRQVSPLHF. The CDR3 coding sequence is TGTGCCAGCAGCCGACAAGTTTCACCCCTCCACTTT.

V and J are TRBV2 and TRBJ2-5; D is unclear. The germline CDR1 and CDR2 sequences are SNHLY and FYNNEI. Trimming cost V 6 bases and J 5 bases, with 25 bases left between them. The CDR3 length is 17 residues. Here the CDR3 reads CASSELSGAVPWETQYF. The CDR3 region has the DNA TGTGCCAGCAGCGAACTCAGTGGAGCCGTACCTTGGGAGACCCAGTACTTC.

This clone was picked up one time. The chain carries TRBV2 and TRBJ2-7; TRBD2 aligns across 9 bases. The CDR3 runs to 16 residues. V trimming: 6 bases; J trimming: 0 bases; junction bases outside the gene matches: 9. Germline V CDR1 and CDR2: SNHLY, FYNNEI. The CDR3 DNA sequence: TGTGCCAGCAGGCGACCCGGGACTAGCAGCTCCTACGAGCAGTACTTC. Encoded protein: CASRRPGTSSSYEQYF.

The J gene is TRBJ2-7, the V gene TRBV18, with D perhaps TRBD1 (6 bases). V lost 3 bases to trimming and J lost 7 bases, with 7 bases between them. The CDR3 runs to 11 residues. Germline-derived CDR1 and CDR2 are KGHSH and LQKENI. The DNA of the CDR3 is TGTGCCAGCTCACCCGACAGGGAGCAGTACTTC. It specifies CASSPDREQYF.

This clone occurred once. This chain joins TRBV9 and TRBJ2-1; 7 nucleotides align to TRBD2. Per germline, CDR1 SGDLS and CDR2 YYNGEE. This CDR3 is built from 15 residues. V shed 4 bases, J shed 6 bases, and the junction held 10 bases outside the gene matches. The chain's CDR3 is CASSSRLAGSNEQFF. The CDR3 region has the DNA TGTGCCAGCAGCTCCCGACTAGCTGGGTCCAATGAGCAGTTCTTC.

The CDR3 nucleotides are TGTGCCAGCAGCGCCCGGGACAGAATAACTAGTTCGAGCACAGATACGCAGTATTTT. This codes for CASSARDRITSSSTDTQYF. The V and J genes are TRBV9 and TRBJ2-3; 7 bases are shared with TRBD1. The CDR3 runs to 19 residues. Germline CDR1 reads SGDLS; CDR2 reads YYNGEE. V trimming: 3 bases; J trimming: 0 bases; junction bases outside the gene matches: 16.

The genes are TRBV24-1 and TRBJ2-5; D perhaps matches TRBD2 (6 bases). There are 19 residues in the CDR3. Germline CDR1 reads KGHDR; CDR2 reads SFDVKD. Trimming left V 2 bases short and J 2 bases short, with 23 bases between. The CDR3 sequence is CATSDSVAGRGIFQETQYF. The CDR3 coding sequence is TGTGCCACCAGTGATTCAGTCGCGGGTCGGGGGATATTTCAAGAGACCCAGTACTTC.

The V call is TRBV7-8, the J call TRBJ1-3, with TRBD1 identical over 10 bases. V lost 5 bases and J lost 0; bases outside the gene matches: 4. Germline assignment: CDR1 SGHVS and CDR2 FQNEAQ. The CDR3 is 16 residues long. Here the CDR3 reads CASSRQGASSGNTIYF. DNA for the CDR3: TGTGCCAGCAGCCGACAGGGGGCGAGCTCTGGAAACACCATATATTTT.

This chain links TRBV7-9 with TRBJ2-3, with D possibly matching TRBD2 (5 bases). The CDR3 sequence is 15 residues long. CDR1 SEHNR and CDR2 FQNEAQ come from the germline V gene (reference sequence). The germline V and J ends were trimmed by 2 bases and 1 base, with 10 bases remaining between them. CDR3 sequence reads: CASSLLALGTDTQYF. The CDR3 DNA reads as TGTGCCAGCAGCTTACTAGCTCTCGGCACAGATACGCAGTATTTT.

V is TRBV12-3 or TRBV12-4 and J is TRBJ2-3; 7 nucleotides align to TRBD2. The CDR3 contains 11 residues. Trimming took 11 bases from V and 3 from J; bases not matched to a gene: 2. DNA for the CDR3: TGTGCCTCGGGGGGAACAGATACGCAGTATTTT. Encoded protein: CASGGTDTQYF.

This chain uses TRBV6-5 with TRBJ1-2, with D possibly being TRBD1 (5 bases). The V gene's germline CDR1 is MNHEY and CDR2 SVGAGI. This CDR3 spans 12 amino acids. V gave up 2 bases and J gave up 4 bases, with 5 bases separating them. CDR3: CASSYRGYGYTF. The CDR3 DNA sequence: TGTGCCAGCAGTTACAGGGGCTATGGCTACACCTTC.

This sequence joins TRBV12-5 and TRBJ2-3; 12 bases line up with TRBD2. The germline CDR1 and CDR2 sequences are LGHNT and FRNRAP. This CDR3 comprises 14 residues. With V trimmed by 8 bases and J by 5 bases, 5 bases remained unmatched. Here the CDR3 DNA reads TGTGCTAGTCTAGCGGGGGGGCTAAGAGATACGCAGTATTTT. Protein: CASLAGGLRDTQYF. Together with reference TRBV12-5 and TRBJ2-3, the CDR3 gives the full variable domain: DARVTQTPRHKVTEMGQEVTMRCQPILGHNTVFWYRQTMMQGLELLAYFRNRAPLDDSGMPKDRFSAEMPDATLATLKIQPSEPRDSAVYFCASLAGGLRDTQYFGPGTRLTVL.

The chain links TRBV29-1 to TRBJ2-7, with D perhaps TRBD2 (7 bases). CDR1 is SQVTM and CDR2 is ANQGSEA in the germline V gene. This CDR3 has 17 residues. Trimming pared 6 bases from V and 3 bases from J, leaving 27 bases between. CDR3 bases: TGCAGCGTGGGGGGGCCCTGGTCCGGACGGGGATACTACGAGCAGTACTTC. The encoded protein is CSVGGPWSGRGYYEQYF.